There are many counts of the clone carrying this T cell receptor (beta chain). What it recognizes is unknown. V lost 2 bases, J lost 6 bases, and 3 bases stayed unmatched. This CDR3 comprises 14 residues. The germline V gene has CDR1 MDHEN and CDR2 SYDVKM. The sample comes from a study of T cells in Graves' hyperthyroidism and ophthalmopathy. The hyperthyroidism was newly diagnosed and had lasted under 2 months; the patients were aged 18 to 65. The study's findings and limits: Among thyroid clonotypes expanded above 0.001, most also appeared in blood.

It was RNA transcripts that yielded the amplified TCR beta CDR3 regions. The HTBI primer set served for first-round RT-PCR of the TCR CDR3. TCRdb ran MiXCR on the multiplex PCR reads and lists one entry per CDR3 protein. The sample shows about 420,000 distinct CDR3 sequences, roughly an eighth of them seen only once. Sequences were obtained from blood. The sequence was obtained from a woman aged 18 to 35 with Graves' hyperthyroidism. The chain is built from TRBV28 and TRBJ1-5; 8 bases fit TRBD1. In DNA, the CDR3 is TGTGCCAGCAGTTTACCAGGGGGCAGTCAGCCCCAGCATTTT. Translation gives CASSLPGGSQPQHF.